One T cell receptor (beta chain) is described in this entry. The germline V gene encodes CDR1 SGHDT and CDR2 YYEEEE. The trim removed 1 base at V and 1 base at J, leaving 11 bases unmatched. The CDR3 covers 17 residues. This specimen belongs to a study of blood T cell repertoires in COVID-19. Study at large: The study drew acute and convalescent COVID-19 samples from the United States, Italy and Spain. Nucleic acid was either cDNA or gDNA, and it came from T cells, B-cell-depleted T cells, or PBMCs.

The authors' processing: Reference gene primers were amplified, and this amplification served to estimate nucleated cell counts. The assay was immunoSEQ multiplex PCR, and TCRdb's table has in-frame clones only and misses some. That table is the source of V, J and clone size, and D and trimming were worked out from the DNA. The sample holds around 170,000 clones; about 83% are singletons and the top ten take over 10%. The receptor was isolated from a man between 65 and 85 years old who had recovered from COVID-19. The V gene is TRBV5-6, the J gene TRBJ2-7; TRBD1 aligns across 7 bases. Material: peripheral blood. The CDR3 coding sequence is TGTGCCAGCAGCTTGCCCAATTGGCGACAGGGATCCTACGAGCAGTACTTC. This codes for CASSLPNWRQGSYEQYF.